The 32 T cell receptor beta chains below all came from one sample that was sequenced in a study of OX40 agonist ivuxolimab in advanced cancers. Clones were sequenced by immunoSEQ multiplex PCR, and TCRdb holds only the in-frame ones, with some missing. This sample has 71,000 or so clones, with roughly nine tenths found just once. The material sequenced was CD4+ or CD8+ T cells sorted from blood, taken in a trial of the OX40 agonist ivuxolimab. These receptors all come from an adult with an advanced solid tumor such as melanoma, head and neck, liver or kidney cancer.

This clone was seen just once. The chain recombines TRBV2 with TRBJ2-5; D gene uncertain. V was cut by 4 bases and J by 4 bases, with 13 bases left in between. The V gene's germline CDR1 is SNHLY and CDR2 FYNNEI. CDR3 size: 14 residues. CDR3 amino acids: CASSGDFNGETQYF. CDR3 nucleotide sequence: TGTGCCAGCAGTGGTGACTTTAACGGAGAGACCCAGTACTTC.

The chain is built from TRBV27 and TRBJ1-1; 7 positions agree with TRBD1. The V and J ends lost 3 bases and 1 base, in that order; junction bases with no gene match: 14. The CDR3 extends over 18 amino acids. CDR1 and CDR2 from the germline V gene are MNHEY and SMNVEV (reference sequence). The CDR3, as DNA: TGTGCCAGCAGTTTTCGGCAGGTCAAGACAGGGCGGAACACTGAAGCTTTCTTT. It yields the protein CASSFRQVKTGRNTEAFF.

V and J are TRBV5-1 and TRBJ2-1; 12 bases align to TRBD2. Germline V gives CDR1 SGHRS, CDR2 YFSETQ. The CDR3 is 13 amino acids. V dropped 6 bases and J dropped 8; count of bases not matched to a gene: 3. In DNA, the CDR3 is TGCGCCAGCATACTAGCGGGAGGCCATGAGCAGTTCTTC. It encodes CASILAGGHEQFF.

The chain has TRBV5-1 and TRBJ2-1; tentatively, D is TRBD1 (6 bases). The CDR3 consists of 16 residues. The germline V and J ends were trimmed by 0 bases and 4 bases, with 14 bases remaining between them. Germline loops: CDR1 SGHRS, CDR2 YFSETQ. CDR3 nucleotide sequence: TGCGCCAGCAGCTTGGATAAGGACAGTCTGTACAATGAGCAGTTCTTC. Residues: CASSLDKDSLYNEQFF.

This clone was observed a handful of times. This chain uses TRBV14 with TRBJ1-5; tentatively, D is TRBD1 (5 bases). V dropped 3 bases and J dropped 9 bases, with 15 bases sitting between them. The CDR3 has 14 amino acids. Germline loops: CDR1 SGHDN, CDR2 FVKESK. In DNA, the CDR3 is TGTGCCAGCAGCCACTCAGTCCAGGGTGCGCCCCAGCATTTT. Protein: CASSHSVQGAPQHF.

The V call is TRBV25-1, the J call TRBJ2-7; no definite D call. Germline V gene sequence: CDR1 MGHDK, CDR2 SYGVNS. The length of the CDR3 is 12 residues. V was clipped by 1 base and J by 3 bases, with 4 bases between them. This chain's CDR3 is CASSESSYEQYF. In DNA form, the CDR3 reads TGTGCCAGCAGTGAATCTAGCTACGAGCAGTACTTC.

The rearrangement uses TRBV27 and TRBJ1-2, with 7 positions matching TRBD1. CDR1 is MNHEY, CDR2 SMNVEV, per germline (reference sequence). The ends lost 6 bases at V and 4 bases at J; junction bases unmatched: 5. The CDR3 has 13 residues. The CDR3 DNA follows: TGTGCCAGCAGGTCAGGGACAGCCTATGGCTACACCTTC. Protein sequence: CASRSGTAYGYTF.

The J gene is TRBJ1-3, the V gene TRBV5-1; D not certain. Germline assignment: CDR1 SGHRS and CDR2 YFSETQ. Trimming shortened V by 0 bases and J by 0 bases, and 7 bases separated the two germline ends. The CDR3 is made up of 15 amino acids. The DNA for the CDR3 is TGCGCCAGCAGCTTGGACGACAACTCTGGAAACACCATATATTTT. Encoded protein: CASSLDDNSGNTIYF.

The CDR3 region has the DNA TGTGCCAGTAGTATTCAGGAATCCTACGAGCAGTACTTC. This sequence encodes CASSIQESYEQYF. The rearrangement links TRBV19 to TRBJ2-7; the D is unclear. Germline loops: CDR1 LNHDA, CDR2 SQIVND (reference sequence). This CDR3 contains 13 residues. The germline V and J ends were trimmed by 3 bases and 1 base, with 7 bases remaining between them.

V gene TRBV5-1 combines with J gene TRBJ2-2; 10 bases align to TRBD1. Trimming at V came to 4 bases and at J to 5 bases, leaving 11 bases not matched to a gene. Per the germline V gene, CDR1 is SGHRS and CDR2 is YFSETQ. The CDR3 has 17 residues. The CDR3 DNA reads TGCGCCAGCAGCAAGGGACAGGGGATGAGTGGTACCGGGGAGCTGTTTTTT. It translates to CASSKGQGMSGTGELFF.

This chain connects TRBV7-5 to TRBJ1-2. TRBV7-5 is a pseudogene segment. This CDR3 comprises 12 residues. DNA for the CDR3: TGTGCCAGAAGCTGGGAGGCGGATGGCTACACCTTC. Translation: CARSWEADGYTF.

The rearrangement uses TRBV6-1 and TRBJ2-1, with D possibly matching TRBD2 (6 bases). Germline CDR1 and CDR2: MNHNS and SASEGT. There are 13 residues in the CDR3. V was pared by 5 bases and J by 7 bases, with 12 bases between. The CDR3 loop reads CASSTRLGNEQFF. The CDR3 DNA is TGTGCCAGCAGTACGCGACTAGGAAATGAGCAGTTCTTC.

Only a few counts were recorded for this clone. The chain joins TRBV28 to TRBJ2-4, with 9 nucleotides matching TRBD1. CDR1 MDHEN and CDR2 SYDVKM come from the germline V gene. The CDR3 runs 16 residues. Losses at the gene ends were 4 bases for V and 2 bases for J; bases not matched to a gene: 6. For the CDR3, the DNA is TGTGCCAGCAGTTCACCACAGGGGGCGCCCAAAAACATTCAGTACTTC. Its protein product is CASSSPQGAPKNIQYF.

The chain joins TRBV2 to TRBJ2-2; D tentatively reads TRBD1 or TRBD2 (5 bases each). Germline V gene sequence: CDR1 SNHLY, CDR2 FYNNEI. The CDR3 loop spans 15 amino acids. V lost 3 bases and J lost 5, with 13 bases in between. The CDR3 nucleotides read TGTGCCAGCAGTGACAGGGCTACGGGGACCGGGGAGCTGTTTTTT. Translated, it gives CASSDRATGTGELFF.

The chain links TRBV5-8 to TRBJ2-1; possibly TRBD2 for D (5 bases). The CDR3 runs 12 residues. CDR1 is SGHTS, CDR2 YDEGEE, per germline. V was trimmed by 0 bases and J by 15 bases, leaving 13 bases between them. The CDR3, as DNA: TGTGCCAGCAGCTTGGAGCTAGCACAGCGGTTCTTC. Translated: CASSLELAQRFF. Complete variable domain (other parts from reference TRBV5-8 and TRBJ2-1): EAGVTQSPTHLIKTRGQQATLRCSPISGHTSVYWYQQALGLGLQFLLWYDEGEERNRGNFPPRFSGRQFPNYSSELNVNALELEDSALYLCASSLELAQRFFGPGTRLTVL.

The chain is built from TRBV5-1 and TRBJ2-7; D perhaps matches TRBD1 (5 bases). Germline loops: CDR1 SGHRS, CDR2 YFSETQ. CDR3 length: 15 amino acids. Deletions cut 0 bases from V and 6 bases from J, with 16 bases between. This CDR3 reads CASSLDYRSLSEQYF. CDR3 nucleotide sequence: TGCGCCAGCAGCTTGGATTACAGGTCCCTTTCCGAGCAGTACTTC. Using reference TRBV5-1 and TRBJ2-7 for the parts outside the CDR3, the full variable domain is KAGVTQTPRYLIKTRGQQVTLSCSPISGHRSVSWYQQTPGQGLQFLFEYFSETQRNKGNFPGRFSGRQFSNSRSEMNVSTLELGDSALYLCASSLDYRSLSEQYFGPGTRLTVT.

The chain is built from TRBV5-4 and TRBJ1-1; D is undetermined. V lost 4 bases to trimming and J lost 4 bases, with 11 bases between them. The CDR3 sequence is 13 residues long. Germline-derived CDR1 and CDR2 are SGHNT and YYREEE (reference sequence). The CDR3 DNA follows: TGTGCCAGCAGCATACCCGCGGGCACTGAAGCTTTCTTT. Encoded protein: CASSIPAGTEAFF. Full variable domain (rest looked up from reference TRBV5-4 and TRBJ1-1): ETGVTQSPTHLIKTRGQQVTLRCSSQSGHNTVSWYQQALGQGPQFIFQYYREEENGRGNFPPRFSGLQFPNYSSELNVNALELDDSALYLCASSIPAGTEAFFGQGTRLTVV.

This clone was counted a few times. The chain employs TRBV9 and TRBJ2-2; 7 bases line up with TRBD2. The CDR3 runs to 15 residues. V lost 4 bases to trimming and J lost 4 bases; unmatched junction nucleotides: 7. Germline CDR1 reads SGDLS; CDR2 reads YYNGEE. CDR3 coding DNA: TGTGCCAGCAGCATCAGGGACTACCTCACCGGGGAGCTGTTTTTT. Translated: CASSIRDYLTGELFF.

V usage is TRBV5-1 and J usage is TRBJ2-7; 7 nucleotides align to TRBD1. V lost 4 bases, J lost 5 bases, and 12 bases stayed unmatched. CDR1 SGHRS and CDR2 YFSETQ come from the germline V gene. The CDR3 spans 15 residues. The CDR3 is CASSLPAGDSDEQYF. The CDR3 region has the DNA TGCGCCAGCAGCCTACCCGCCGGGGACAGTGACGAGCAGTACTTC.

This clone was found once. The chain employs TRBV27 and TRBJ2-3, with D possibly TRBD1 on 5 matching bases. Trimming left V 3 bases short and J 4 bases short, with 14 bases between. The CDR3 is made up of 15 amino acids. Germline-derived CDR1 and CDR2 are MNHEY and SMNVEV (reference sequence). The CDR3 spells CASSFGGLGADTQYF. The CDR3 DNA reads TGTGCCAGCAGTTTCGGCGGCTTAGGGGCAGATACGCAGTATTTT.

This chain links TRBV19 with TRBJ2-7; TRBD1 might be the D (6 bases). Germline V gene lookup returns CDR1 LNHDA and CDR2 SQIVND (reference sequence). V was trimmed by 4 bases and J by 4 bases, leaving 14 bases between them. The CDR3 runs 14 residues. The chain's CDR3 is CASSTPGHRYEQYF. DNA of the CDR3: TGTGCCAGTAGTACGCCGGGACATAGATACGAGCAGTACTTC.

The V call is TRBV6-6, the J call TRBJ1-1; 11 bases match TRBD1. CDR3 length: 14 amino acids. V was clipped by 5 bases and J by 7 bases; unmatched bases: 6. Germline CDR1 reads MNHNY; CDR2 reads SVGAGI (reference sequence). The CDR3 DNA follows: TGTGCCAGCAGTCTTTGGACAGGGGGCGATGAAGCTTTCTTT. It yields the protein CASSLWTGGDEAFF.

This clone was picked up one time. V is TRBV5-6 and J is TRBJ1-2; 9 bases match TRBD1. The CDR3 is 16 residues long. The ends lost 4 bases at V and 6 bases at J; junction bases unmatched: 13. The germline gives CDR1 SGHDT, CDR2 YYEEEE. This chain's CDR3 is CASSLRGTGSPHGYTF. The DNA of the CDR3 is TGTGCCAGCAGCCTACGCGGGACAGGGTCCCCCCATGGCTACACCTTC.

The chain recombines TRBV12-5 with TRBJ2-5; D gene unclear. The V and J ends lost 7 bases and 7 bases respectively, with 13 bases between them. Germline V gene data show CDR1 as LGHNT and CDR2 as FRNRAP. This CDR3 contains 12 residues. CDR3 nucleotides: TGTGCTAGTGCCCTGGGGTTAGGGACCCAGTACTTC. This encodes CASALGLGTQYF.

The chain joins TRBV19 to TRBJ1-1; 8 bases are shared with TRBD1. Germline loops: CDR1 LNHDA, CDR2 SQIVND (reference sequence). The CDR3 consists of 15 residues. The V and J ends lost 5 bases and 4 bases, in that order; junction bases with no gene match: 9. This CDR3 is CASSDPGGASTEAFF. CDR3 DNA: TGTGCCAGTAGTGACCCAGGGGGCGCGTCCACTGAAGCTTTCTTT.

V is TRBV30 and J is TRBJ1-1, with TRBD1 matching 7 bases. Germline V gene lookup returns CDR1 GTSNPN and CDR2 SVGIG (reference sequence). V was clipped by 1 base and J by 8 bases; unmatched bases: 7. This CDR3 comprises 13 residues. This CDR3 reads CAWSGVSGQEAFF. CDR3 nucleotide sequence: TGTGCCTGGAGTGGCGTTTCGGGACAGGAAGCTTTCTTT.

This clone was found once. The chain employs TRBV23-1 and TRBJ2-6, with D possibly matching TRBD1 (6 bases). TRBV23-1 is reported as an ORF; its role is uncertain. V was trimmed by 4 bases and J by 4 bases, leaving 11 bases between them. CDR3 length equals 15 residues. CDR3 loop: CASSPRRGGANVLTF. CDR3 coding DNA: TGCGCCAGCAGTCCCCGAAGGGGGGGGGCCAACGTCCTGACTTTC.

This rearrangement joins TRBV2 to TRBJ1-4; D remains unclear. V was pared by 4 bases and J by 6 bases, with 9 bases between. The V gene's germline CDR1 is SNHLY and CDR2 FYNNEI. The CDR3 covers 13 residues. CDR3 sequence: CASSVLGDEKLFF. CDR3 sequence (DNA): TGTGCCAGCAGTGTCCTCGGCGATGAAAAACTGTTTTTT.

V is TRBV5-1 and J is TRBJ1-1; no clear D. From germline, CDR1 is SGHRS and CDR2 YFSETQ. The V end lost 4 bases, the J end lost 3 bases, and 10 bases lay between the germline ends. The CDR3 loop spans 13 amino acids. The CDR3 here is CASSPGSYTEAFF. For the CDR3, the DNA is TGCGCCAGCAGCCCCGGGAGCTACACTGAAGCTTTCTTT.

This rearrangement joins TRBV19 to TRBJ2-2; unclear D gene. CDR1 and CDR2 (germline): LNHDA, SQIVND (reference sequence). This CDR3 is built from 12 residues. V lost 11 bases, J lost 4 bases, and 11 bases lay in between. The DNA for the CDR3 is TGTGCCTCCTCATACCCCACCGGGGAGCTGTTTTTT. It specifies CASSYPTGELFF.

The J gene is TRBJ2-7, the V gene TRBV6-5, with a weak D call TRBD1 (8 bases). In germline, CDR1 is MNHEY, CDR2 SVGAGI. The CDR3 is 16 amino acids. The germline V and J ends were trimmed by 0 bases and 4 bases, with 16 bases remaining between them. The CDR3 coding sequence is TGTGCCAGCAGTTACTCAGGACAGGGAGGGGGTTACGAGCAGTACTTC. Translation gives CASSYSGQGGGYEQYF.

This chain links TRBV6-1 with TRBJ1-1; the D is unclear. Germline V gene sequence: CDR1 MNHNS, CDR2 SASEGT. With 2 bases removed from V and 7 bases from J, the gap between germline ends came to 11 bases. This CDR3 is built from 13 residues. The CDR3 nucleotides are TGTGCCAGCAGTGAAAGTGGGATTGGTGAAGCTTTCTTT. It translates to CASSESGIGEAFF.